In its sample, the clone carrying this T cell receptor beta chain was seen a few times. Its antigen is undetermined. Clones were sequenced by immunoSEQ multiplex PCR, and TCRdb holds only the in-frame ones, with some missing. The table shows some 120,000 clones, with 85% to 90% occurring only once. This record belongs to a study of T cell responses to AZD1222 COVID-19 vaccine. Study results and limitations: A rise in Spike-specific TCR breadth and depth followed two AZD1222 doses. Without day 14 samples, only post-peak T cell repertoires were studied. Nearly half of spike-specific TCRs reportedly target unmutated variant regions.

CDR1 and CDR2 (germline): SGHVS, FNYEAQ. The CDR3 contains 14 residues. V lost 2 bases and J lost 6; bases outside the gene matches: 4. The receptor comes from an adult in good health. The material was peripheral blood, obtained on day 0 of AZD1222 vaccination. The V gene is TRBV7-6, the J gene TRBJ2-7, with 10 positions matching TRBD2. CDR3 loop: CASSLLAGDGEQYF. Written as DNA, the CDR3 is TGTGCCAGCAGCTTACTAGCGGGAGACGGCGAGCAGTACTTC.